The 7 T cell receptor beta chains listed next were all sequenced from one sample in a study of response to subunit inactivated influenza vaccine. TCRdb itself ran the RT-PCR reads through MiXCR, one entry per CDR3 protein. The sample contains approximately 490,000 distinct CDR3 sequences, approximately 7.7% of which appear only once. The sample in question was PBMCs from blood, obtained less than 25 months after vaccination. These receptor sequences come from a man between 50 and 75 years old who received an inactivated influenza vaccine.

This clonotype was recorded at least ten times. The V gene is TRBV12-3 or TRBV12-4, the J gene TRBJ1-5, with D possibly TRBD1 on 6 matching bases. This CDR3 spans 14 amino acids. Trimming took 6 bases from V and 1 from J, leaving 10 bases between them. The DNA of the CDR3 is TGTGCCAGCAGCGAAACAGGGAGCAATCAGCCCCAGCATTTT. It translates to CASSETGSNQPQHF.

This clonotype showed up just a few times. The J gene is TRBJ1-5, the V gene TRBV10-2, with a possible D match to TRBD1 (6 bases). Trimming took off 5 bases at V and 6 bases at J, with 20 bases between the two ends. Germline V lookup: CDR1 WSHSY, CDR2 SAAADI. The CDR3 covers 16 residues. CDR3 DNA sequence: TGCGCCAGCAGTCCCCCCCCAACAGGGTCCTCTCAGCCCCAGCATTTT. Protein: CASSPPPTGSSQPQHF.

This chain connects TRBV4-2 to TRBJ1-2; TRBD1 is a possible D gene (5 bases). The CDR3 has 12 amino acids. In germline, CDR1 is LGHNA, CDR2 YNFKEQ. Trimming took off 4 bases at V and 13 bases at J, with 16 bases between the two ends. The CDR3: CASSLSDSLPTF. As DNA, the CDR3 is TGTGCCAGCAGCCTGTCCGACAGCCTCCCCACCTTC.

The rearrangement links TRBV29-1 to TRBJ2-7; TRBD1 matches at 7 bases. From germline, CDR1 is SQVTM and CDR2 ANQGSEA. The ends lost 5 bases at V and 4 bases at J; junction bases unmatched: 8. This CDR3 has 13 amino acids. CDR3 region: CSVRGTARYEQYF. For the CDR3, the DNA is TGCAGCGTTCGAGGGACAGCCCGATACGAGCAGTACTTC.

The table lists this clonotype with a few counts. This chain joins TRBV7-2 and TRBJ2-7, with 9 nucleotides matching TRBD1. CDR1 SGHTA and CDR2 FQGNSA come from the germline V gene. The CDR3 covers 17 residues. J lost 1 base, V lost 5 bases, and 12 bases had no gene match. The CDR3 region is CASSPPRGTGSSYEQYF. DNA of the CDR3: TGTGCCAGCAGCCCCCCCCGAGGGACAGGGAGTTCCTACGAGCAGTACTTC.

With respect to this clonotype: The germline gene is not matched at one end of the junction; a read error may be the cause. The CDR3 protein is CSVEGTYPPNEQFF. The CDR3 DNA reads TGCAGCGTAGAAGGGACATACCCCCCGAATGAGCAGTTCTTC. This chain connects TRBV29-1 to TRBJ2-1, with D tentatively TRBD1 (6 bases). There are 14 residues in the CDR3. Germline loops: CDR1 SQVTM, CDR2 ANQGSEA.

This clonotype was picked up many times. The chain uses TRBV5-1 and TRBJ2-5; tentative D call: TRBD2 (7 bases). The V gene's germline CDR1 is SGHRS and CDR2 YFSETQ. This CDR3 is built from 12 residues. Trimming left V 4 bases short and J 5 bases short, with 9 bases between. The CDR3 bases are TGCGCCAGCAGCGGGGGGGCGGAGACCCAGTACTTC. Translated: CASSGGAETQYF.